The source of this T cell receptor (beta chain) is a study of shared clonotypes between healthy human individuals. The CDR3 contains 15 residues. The V gene's germline CDR1 is MNHEY and CDR2 SMNVEV (reference sequence). The germline V and J ends were trimmed by 6 bases and 2 bases, with 16 bases remaining between them. Method: immunoSEQ multiplex PCR; TCRdb's copy keeps in-frame clones and lacks some. The sample has 1.4 million or so clones, 97% to 99% seen once. The chain carries TRBV27 and TRBJ1-1; D remains unclear. The receptor was isolated from a man under 40 in good health. Sequencing input: naive CD4+ T cells sorted from blood. Subset indicated: CD45RA+ positively selected. The CDR3 loop reads CASRRTAGSNTEAFF. CDR3 nucleotide sequence: TGTGCCAGCAGGAGGACCGCCGGCTCAAACACTGAAGCTTTCTTT.